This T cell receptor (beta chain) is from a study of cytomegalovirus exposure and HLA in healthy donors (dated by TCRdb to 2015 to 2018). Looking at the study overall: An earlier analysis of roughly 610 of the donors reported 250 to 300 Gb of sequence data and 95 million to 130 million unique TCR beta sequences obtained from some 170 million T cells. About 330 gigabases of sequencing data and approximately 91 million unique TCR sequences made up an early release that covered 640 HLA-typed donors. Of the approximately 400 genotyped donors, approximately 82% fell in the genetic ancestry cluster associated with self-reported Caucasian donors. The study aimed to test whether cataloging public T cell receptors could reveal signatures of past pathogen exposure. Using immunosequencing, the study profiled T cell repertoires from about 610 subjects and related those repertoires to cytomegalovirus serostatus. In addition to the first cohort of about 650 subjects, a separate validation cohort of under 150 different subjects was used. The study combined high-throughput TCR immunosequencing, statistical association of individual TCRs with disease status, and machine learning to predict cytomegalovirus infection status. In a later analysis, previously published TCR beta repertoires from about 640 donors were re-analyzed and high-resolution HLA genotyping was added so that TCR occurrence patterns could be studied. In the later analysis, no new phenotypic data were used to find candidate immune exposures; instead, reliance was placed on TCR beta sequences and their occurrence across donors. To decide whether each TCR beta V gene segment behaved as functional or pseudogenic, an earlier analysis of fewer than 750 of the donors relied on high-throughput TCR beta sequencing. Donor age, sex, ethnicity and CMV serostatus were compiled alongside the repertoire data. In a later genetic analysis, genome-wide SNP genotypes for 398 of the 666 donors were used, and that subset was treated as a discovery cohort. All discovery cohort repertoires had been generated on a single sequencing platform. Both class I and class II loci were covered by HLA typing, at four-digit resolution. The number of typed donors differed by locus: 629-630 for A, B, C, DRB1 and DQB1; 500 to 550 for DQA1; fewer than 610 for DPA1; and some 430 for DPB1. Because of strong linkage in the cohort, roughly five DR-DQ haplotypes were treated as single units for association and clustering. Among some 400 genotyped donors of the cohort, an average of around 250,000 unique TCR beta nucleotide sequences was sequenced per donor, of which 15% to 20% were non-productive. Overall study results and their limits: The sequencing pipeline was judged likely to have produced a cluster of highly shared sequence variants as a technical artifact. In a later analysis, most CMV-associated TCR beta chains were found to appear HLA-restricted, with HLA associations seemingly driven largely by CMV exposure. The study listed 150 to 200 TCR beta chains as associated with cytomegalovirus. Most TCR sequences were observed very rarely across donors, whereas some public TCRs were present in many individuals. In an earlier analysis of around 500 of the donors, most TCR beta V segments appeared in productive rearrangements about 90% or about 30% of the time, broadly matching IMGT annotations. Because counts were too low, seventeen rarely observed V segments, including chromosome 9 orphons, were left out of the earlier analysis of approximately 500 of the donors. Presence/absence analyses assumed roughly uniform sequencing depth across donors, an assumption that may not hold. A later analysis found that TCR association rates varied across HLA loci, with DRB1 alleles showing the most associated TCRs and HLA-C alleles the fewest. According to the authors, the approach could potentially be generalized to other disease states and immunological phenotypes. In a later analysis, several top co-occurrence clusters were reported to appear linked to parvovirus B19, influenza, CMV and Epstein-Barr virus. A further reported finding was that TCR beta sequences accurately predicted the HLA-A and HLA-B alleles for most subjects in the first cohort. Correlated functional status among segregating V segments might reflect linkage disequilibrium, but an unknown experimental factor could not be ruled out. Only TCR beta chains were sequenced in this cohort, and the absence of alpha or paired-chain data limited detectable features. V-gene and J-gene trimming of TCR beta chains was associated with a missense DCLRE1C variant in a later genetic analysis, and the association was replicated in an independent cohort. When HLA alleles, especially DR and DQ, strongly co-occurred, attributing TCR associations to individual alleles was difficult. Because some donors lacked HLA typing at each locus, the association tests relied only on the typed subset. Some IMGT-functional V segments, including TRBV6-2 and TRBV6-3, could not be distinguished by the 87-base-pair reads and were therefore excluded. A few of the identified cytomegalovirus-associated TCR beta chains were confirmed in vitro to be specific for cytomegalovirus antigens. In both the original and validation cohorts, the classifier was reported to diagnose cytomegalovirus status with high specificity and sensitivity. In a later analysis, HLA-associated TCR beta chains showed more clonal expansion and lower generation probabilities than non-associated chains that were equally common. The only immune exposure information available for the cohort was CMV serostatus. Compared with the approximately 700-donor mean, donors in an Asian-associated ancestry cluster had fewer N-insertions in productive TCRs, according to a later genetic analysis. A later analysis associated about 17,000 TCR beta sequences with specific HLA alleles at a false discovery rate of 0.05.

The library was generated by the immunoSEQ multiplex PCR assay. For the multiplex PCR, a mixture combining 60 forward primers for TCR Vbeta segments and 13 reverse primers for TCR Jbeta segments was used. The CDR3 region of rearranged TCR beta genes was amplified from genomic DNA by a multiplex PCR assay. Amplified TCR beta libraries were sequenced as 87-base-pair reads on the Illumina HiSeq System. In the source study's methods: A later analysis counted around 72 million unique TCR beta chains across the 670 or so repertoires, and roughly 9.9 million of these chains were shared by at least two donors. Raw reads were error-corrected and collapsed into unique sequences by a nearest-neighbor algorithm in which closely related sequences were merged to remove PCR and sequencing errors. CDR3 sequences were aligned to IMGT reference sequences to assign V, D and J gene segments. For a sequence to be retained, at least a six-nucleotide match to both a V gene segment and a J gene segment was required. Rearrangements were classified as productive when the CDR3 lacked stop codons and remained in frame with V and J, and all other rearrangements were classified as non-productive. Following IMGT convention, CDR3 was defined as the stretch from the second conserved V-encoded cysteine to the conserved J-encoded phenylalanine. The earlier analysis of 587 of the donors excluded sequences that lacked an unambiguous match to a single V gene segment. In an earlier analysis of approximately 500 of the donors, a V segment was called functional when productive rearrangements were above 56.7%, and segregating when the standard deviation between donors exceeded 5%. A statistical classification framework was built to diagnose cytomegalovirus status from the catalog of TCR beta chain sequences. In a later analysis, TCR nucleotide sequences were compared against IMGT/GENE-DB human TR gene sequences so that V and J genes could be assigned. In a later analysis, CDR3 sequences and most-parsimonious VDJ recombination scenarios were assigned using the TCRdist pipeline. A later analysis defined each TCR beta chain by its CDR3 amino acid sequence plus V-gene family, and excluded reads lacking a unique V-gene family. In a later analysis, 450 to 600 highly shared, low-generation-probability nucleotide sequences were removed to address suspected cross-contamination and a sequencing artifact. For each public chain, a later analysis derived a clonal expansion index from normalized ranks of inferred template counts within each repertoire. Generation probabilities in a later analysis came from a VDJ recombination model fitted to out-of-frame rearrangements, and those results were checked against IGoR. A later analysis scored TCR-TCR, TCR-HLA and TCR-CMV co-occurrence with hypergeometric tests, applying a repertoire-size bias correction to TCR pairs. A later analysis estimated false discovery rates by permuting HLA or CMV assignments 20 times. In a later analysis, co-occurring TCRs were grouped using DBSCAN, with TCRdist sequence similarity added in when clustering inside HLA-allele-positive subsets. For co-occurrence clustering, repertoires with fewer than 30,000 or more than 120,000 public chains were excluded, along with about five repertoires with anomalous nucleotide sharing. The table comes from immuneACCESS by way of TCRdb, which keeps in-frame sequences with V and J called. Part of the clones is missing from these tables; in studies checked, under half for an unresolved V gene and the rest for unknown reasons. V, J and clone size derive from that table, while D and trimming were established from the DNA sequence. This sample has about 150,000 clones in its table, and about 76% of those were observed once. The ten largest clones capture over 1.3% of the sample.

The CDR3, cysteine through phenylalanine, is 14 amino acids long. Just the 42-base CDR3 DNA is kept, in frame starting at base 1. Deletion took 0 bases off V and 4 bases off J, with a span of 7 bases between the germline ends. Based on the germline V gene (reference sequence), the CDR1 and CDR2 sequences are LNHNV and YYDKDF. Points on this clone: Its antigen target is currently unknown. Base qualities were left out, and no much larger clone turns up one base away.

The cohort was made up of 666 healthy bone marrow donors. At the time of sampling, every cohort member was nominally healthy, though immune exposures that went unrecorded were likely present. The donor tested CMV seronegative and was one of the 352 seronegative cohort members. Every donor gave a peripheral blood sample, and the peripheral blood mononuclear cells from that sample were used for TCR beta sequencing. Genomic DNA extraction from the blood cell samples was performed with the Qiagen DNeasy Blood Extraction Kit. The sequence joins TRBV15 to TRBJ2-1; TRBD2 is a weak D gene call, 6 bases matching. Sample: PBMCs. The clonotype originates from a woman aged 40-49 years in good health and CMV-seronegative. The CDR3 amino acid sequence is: CATSRDRGYNEQFF. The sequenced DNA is TGTGCCACCAGCAGAGATCGGGGGTACAATGAGCAGTTCTTC.